This TCR beta chain is drawn from a study of technical replicates of blood from several donors. V shed 1 base and J shed 3 bases, with 12 bases lying between them. Germline V CDR1 and CDR2: MNHNS, SASEGT. The CDR3 is made up of 15 amino acids. This table comes from immunoSEQ multiplex PCR, and its TCRdb copy is limited to in-frame clones, with some not included. Of about 83,000 clones in the sample, around 94% were seen once. The rearrangement uses TRBV6-1 and TRBJ1-2; D remains ambiguous. The sequence was obtained from a human donor in good health. The material sequenced was T cells isolated from PBMCs. This CDR3 reads CASSEGESWYYGYTF. The CDR3, as DNA: TGTGCCAGCAGTGAAGGCGAATCCTGGTACTATGGCTACACCTTC.